A selection of T cell receptor beta chains follows, all from one sample in a study of shared T cell receptors in the human thymus. Measured with immunoSEQ multiplex PCR; TCRdb has only the in-frame clones, and not every one. This repertoire shows hundreds of thousands of clones, more than 70% found once; its top ten account for 0.009% to 0.0095%. A further study also used this sample, focusing on human thymus T cells.

Sequencing was carried out using thymocytes. The receptors here all came from a boy in the first two years of life with a congenital heart defect. CDR3s include the opening cysteine and the closing phenylalanine or tryptophan. The D gene is left open where the match is weak. Only part of the rows carry a size: once, few, many, or a class if the clone is expanded.

D gene | J gene | V gene | clone size | CDR3 DNA | CDR3 protein
TRBD1 | TRBJ2-3 | TRBV30 | NA | TGTGCCTGGAGTGTAGACAGGACAGGGGACGCAGATACGCAGTATTTT | CAWSVDRTGDADTQYF
NA | TRBJ1-2 | TRBV20-1 | few | TGCAGTGCTCTCGGATCGGAGGGCTACACCTTC | CSALGSEGYTF
TRBD2 | TRBJ2-1 | TRBV4-3 | NA | TGCGCCAGCAGCCAAGATAACGGGGGGTTCCCGACCTCCTACAATGAGCAGTTCTTC | CASSQDNGGFPTSYNEQFF
TRBD2 | TRBJ2-7 | TRBV10-3 | NA | TGTGCCTCTAGGACTAGCGGGACCGCGAGCTCCTACGAGCAGTACTTC | CASRTSGTASSYEQYF
TRBD1 | TRBJ1-4 | TRBV6-6 | few | TGTGCCAGCAGTCCAGGGGGAGTTGGTGAAAAACTGTTTTTT | CASSPGGVGEKLFF
TRBD2 | TRBJ2-3 | TRBV7-3 | NA | TGTGCCAGCAGCTTAACGACGCGGGGGAGCACAGATACGCAGTATTTT | CASSLTTRGSTDTQYF
NA | TRBJ1-1 | TRBV6-6 | NA | TGTGCCAGCAGTTTCAAGGGAAGGGGTGAAGCTTTCTTT | CASSFKGRGEAFF
NA | TRBJ1-1 | TRBV5-4 | NA | TGTGCCAGCAGGTGGGGGAGGGGGGAAGCGAACACTGAAGCTTTCTTT | CASRWGRGEANTEAFF
NA | TRBJ2-7 | TRBV2 | NA | TGTGCCAGCAGTGAACAGGGTTCCTACGAGCAGTACTTC | CASSEQGSYEQYF
TRBD1 | TRBJ2-5 | TRBV14 | few | TGTGCCAGCAGCCAACAACAGGGGGACCAAGAGACCCAGTACTTC | CASSQQQGDQETQYF
NA | TRBJ2-7 | TRBV7-2 | NA | TGTGCCAGCAGCTATCGGGACTGCCCCTACGAGCAGTACTTC | CASSYRDCPYEQYF
NA | TRBJ2-5 | TRBV20-1 | NA | TGCAGCGACGGACAGCAAGAGACCCAGTACTTC | CSDGQQETQYF
NA | TRBJ2-1 | TRBV4-1 | NA | TGCGCCAGCAGCCCGCCGGACTTGTACAATGAGCAGTTCTTC | CASSPPDLYNEQFF
NA | TRBJ1-2 | TRBV7-8 | NA | TGTGCCAGCAGCCTACCGGGTCCCCCCCTCTATGGCTACACCTTC | CASSLPGPPLYGYTF
NA | TRBJ2-1 | TRBV5-1 | NA | TGCGCCAGCAGCCGCGAATTTCGGGGTGAGCAGTTCTTC | CASSREFRGEQFF
TRBD2 | TRBJ2-7 | TRBV10-3 | NA | TGTGCCATCAGTGAGCCCCGACCGGGACTAGCCCTTAACGAGCAGTACTTC | CAISEPRPGLALNEQYF
NA | TRBJ2-7 | TRBV9 | NA | TGTGCCAGCAGCGTAGCATCTAACAGTTACGAGCAGTACTTC | CASSVASNSYEQYF
TRBD2 | TRBJ2-5 | TRBV9 | NA | TGTGCCAGCAGCGTATGGGGACTAGCGAGGGAGACCCAGTACTTC | CASSVWGLARETQYF
NA | TRBJ2-1 | TRBV7-2 | few | TGTGCCAGCAGCTTAAGGACAGCTTCCCCTTACAATGAGCAGTTCTTC | CASSLRTASPYNEQFF
NA | TRBJ1-2 | TRBV5-8 | NA | TGTGCCAGCAGCAGTTCCGAGGGTTGTGGCTACACCTTC | CASSSSEGCGYTF
NA | TRBJ2-3 | TRBV9 | once | TGTGCCAGCAGCGGAGATAGCACAGATACGCAGTATTTT | CASSGDSTDTQYF
NA | TRBJ2-3 | TRBV25-1 | NA | TGTGCCAGCAGTGAATATCTGACTAGCACAGATACGCAGTATTTT | CASSEYLTSTDTQYF
NA | TRBJ2-3 | TRBV28 | once | TGTGCCAGCAGGTCCCTGCCTGGGCTAGCGAAAAACACAGATACGCAGTATTTT | CASRSLPGLAKNTDTQYF
NA | TRBJ1-6 | TRBV13 | NA | TGTGCCAGCAGCCAGATAAAGGACATCCAGAGGAATTCACCCCTCCACTTT | CASSQIKDIQRNSPLHF
TRBD1 | TRBJ2-3 | TRBV27 | NA | TGTGCCAGCAGTAAGACAGGGGCGAAAGGCACAGATACGCAGTATTTT | CASSKTGAKGTDTQYF
NA | TRBJ1-3 | TRBV7-7 | NA | TGTGCCAGCAGCTTGGGGCCCTCACCTGGAAACACCATATATTTT | CASSLGPSPGNTIYF
TRBD1 | TRBJ2-2 | TRBV18 | NA | TGTGCCAGCTCACCCAGGCAGGGGGCTGACGGGGAGCTGTTTTTT | CASSPRQGADGELFF
NA | TRBJ1-1 | TRBV30 | NA | TGTGCCTGGCATACAGAAAAAGCTTTCTTT | CAWHTEKAFF
TRBD2 | TRBJ2-2 | TRBV27 | NA | TGTGCCAGCAGTTTATCGATAGCGGGAGAGGGCACCGGGGAGCTGTTTTTT | CASSLSIAGEGTGELFF
TRBD2 | TRBJ2-3 | TRBV6-1 | NA | TGTGCCAGCGCCTCTAGCGGGGGGGCCCGGGATACGCAGTATTTT | CASASSGGARDTQYF
TRBD2 | TRBJ2-3 | TRBV30 | NA | TGTGCCTGGACTTTTAGCGGGATTAGAGATACGCAGTATTTT | CAWTFSGIRDTQYF
TRBD2 | TRBJ2-1 | TRBV5-4 | NA | TGTGCCAGCAGCTTCGTCCCTCTAGCGGGGGGCCTTAATGAGCAGTTCTTC | CASSFVPLAGGLNEQFF
NA | TRBJ2-1 | TRBV28 | NA | TGTGCCAGCATTTGGCTAGCAAATGAGCAGTTCTTC | CASIWLANEQFF
TRBD1 | TRBJ2-1 | TRBV4-3 | NA | TGCGCCAGCAGCCAAGATATCCGGGACAGGCCAGGGAATGAGCAGTTCTTC | CASSQDIRDRPGNEQFF
NA | TRBJ2-1 | TRBV28 | NA | TGTGCCAGCAGTAACCCCCCAGGGTCGATATCCTACAATGAGCAGTTCTTC | CASSNPPGSISYNEQFF
NA | TRBJ2-2 | TRBV7-3 | NA | TGTGCCAGCAGCCCTGGGGGGGGCGCGAACACCGGGGAGCTGTTTTTT | CASSPGGGANTGELFF
TRBD1 | TRBJ2-7 | TRBV7-9 | NA | TGTGCCAGCAGCTCAGGGACAGGGGCCTACGAGCAGTACTTC | CASSSGTGAYEQYF
TRBD2 | TRBJ2-5 | TRBV7-2 | NA | TGTGCCAGCAGCTTCCGACTAGCGGGGGTCCAAGAGACCCAGTACTTC | CASSFRLAGVQETQYF
TRBD1 | TRBJ1-1 | TRBV6-6 | NA | TGTGCCAGCAGTTACTGGACAGGGAAGGACACTGAAGCTTTCTTT | CASSYWTGKDTEAFF
TRBD1 | TRBJ1-2 | TRBV27 | NA | TGTGCCAGCAGTTCGACCCACGGACAGGCCTACTATGGCTACACCTTC | CASSSTHGQAYYGYTF
TRBD2 | TRBJ2-1 | TRBV30 | NA | TGTGCCGGACTAGCGGGTCCGAATGCTAGCTCCTACAATGAGCAGTTCTTC | CAGLAGPNASSYNEQFF
TRBD2 | TRBJ2-2 | TRBV7-8 | few | TGTGCCAGCAGCTTATATTACGGGGGAGGGCCGAACACCGGGGAGCTGTTTTTT | CASSLYYGGGPNTGELFF
TRBD1 | TRBJ1-1 | TRBV27 | few | TGTGCCAGCAGTCCCCCTGCGGGCAGGGGGCCTGACACTGAAGCTTTCTTT | CASSPPAGRGPDTEAFF
TRBD1 | TRBJ2-7 | TRBV5-5 | NA | TGTGCCAGCAGCTCGGGACAGGACTCCTCCTACGAGCAGTACTTC | CASSSGQDSSYEQYF
NA | TRBJ2-3 | TRBV29-1 | NA | TGCAGCGTTGAAAGCCTAGCGTTGGCCCTATACACAGATACGCAGTATTTT | CSVESLALALYTDTQYF
NA | TRBJ2-7 | TRBV28 | NA | TGTGCCAGCAGGAAACGATGCGGACCCACGGGGAGAGAGCAGTACTTC | CASRKRCGPTGREQYF
TRBD1 | TRBJ1-2 | TRBV28 | NA | TGTGCCAGCAGCAACCTCGGGACAGGGGGCAGGTATGGCTACACCTTC | CASSNLGTGGRYGYTF
TRBD1 | TRBJ1-2 | TRBV27 | NA | TGTGCCAGCAGTTTATCGACAGGACAGGGCCCCTATGGCTACACCTTC | CASSLSTGQGPYGYTF
TRBD1 | TRBJ1-2 | TRBV11-2 | NA | TGTGCCAGCAGCTTTGAGCCGGTGGCAGGGGGAGACGCTAACTATGGCTACACCTTC | CASSFEPVAGGDANYGYTF
NA | TRBJ2-7 | TRBV27 | NA | TGTGCCAGCAGTTTCGCACGGCCCGGGAACCCGTACGAGCAGTACTTC | CASSFARPGNPYEQYF
TRBD2 | TRBJ2-1 | TRBV5-6 | NA | TGTGCCAGCAGCTTGGGGGCTAGCGGGATTTCAGGCTACAATGAGCAGTTCTTC | CASSLGASGISGYNEQFF
NA | TRBJ2-1 | TRBV14 | NA | TGTGCCAGCAGCCAGCTTAATCGGAGGGCCCGACTCAATGAGCAGTTCTTC | CASSQLNRRARLNEQFF
TRBD2 | TRBJ2-3 | TRBV6-5 | NA | TGTGCCAGCAGTCAACGGGCGGGGGGCCCAGATACGCAGTATTTT | CASSQRAGGPDTQYF
TRBD2 | TRBJ2-1 | TRBV6-1 | NA | TGTGCCAGCAGTGCCCCGGGACTAACCTACAATGAGCAGTTCTTC | CASSAPGLTYNEQFF
TRBD1 | TRBJ2-5 | TRBV15 | NA | TGTGCCACCAGCAGCGGACAGGGAAGAGAGGAGACCCAGTACTTC | CATSSGQGREETQYF